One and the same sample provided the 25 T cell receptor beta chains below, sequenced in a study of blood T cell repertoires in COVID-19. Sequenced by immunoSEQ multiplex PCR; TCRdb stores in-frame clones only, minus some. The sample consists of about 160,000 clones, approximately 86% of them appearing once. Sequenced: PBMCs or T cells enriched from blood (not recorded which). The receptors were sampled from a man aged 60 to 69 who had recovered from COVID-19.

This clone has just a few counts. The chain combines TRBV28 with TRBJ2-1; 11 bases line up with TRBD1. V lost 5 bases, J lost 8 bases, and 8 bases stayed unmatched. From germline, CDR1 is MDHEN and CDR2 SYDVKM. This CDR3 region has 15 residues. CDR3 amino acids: CASSPRDRGLYEQFF. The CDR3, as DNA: TGTGCCAGCAGTCCGCGGGACAGGGGGTTATATGAGCAGTTCTTC.

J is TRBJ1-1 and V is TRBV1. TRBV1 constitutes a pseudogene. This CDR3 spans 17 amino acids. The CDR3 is CTSSQEQDREGFTEAFF. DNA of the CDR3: TGCACCAGCAGCCAAGAGCAAGATCGTGAGGGATTCACTGAAGCTTTCTTT.

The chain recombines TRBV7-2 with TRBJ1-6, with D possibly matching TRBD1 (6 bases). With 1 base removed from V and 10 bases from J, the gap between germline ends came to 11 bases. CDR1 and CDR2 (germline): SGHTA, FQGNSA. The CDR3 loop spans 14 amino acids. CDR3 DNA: TGTGCCAGCAGCTTAGAGGACAGACGGTCACCCCTCCACTTT. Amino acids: CASSLEDRRSPLHF.

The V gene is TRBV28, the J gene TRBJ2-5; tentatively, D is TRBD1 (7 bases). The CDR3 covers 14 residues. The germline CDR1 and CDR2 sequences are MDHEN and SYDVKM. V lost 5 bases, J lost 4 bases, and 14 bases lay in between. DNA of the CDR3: TGTGCCAGCAGTAAAGCAGGGGGGTTAGAGACCCAGTACTTC. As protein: CASSKAGGLETQYF.

CDR3 nucleotides: TGCGCCAGCAGCTTGCGAGCCCAGGGCACTGAAGCTTTCTTT. Translated, it gives CASSLRAQGTEAFF. This chain joins TRBV5-1 and TRBJ1-1; D may be TRBD1 (5 bases). Germline-derived CDR1 and CDR2 are SGHRS and YFSETQ. With 1 base removed from V and 4 bases from J, the gap between germline ends came to 11 bases. This CDR3 spans 14 amino acids.

The CDR3 nucleotides read TGCAGCGCTAGATGGCAGGGAAGGAGCGAGCAGTACTTC. The encoded protein is CSARWQGRSEQYF. The chain carries TRBV29-1 and TRBJ2-7; perhaps TRBD1 as D (5 bases). Per the germline V gene, CDR1 is SQVTM and CDR2 is ANQGSEA. This CDR3 has 13 residues. The V end was cut by 7 bases, the J end by 6 bases, with 19 bases between.

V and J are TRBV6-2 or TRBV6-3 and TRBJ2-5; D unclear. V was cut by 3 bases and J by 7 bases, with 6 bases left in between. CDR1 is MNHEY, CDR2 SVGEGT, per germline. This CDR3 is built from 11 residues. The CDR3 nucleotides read TGTGCCAGCAGTTATCACGGGACCCAGTACTTC. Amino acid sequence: CASSYHGTQYF.

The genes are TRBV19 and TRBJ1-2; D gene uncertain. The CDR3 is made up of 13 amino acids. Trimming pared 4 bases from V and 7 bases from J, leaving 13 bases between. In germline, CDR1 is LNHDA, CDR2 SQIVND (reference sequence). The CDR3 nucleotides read TGTGCCAGTAGTAGCACAGAAATGGGTGGCTACACCTTC. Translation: CASSSTEMGGYTF.

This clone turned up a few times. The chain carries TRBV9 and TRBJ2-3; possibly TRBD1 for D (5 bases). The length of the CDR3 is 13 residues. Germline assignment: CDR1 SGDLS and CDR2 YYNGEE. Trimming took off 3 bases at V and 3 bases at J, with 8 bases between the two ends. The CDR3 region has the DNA TGTGCCAGCAGCGCGAAGGGGACAGATACGCAGTATTTT. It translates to CASSAKGTDTQYF.

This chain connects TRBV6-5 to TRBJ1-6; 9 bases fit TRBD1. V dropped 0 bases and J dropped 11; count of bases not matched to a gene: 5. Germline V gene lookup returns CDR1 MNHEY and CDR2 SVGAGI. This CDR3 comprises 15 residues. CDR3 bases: TGTGCCAGCAGTTACTCCGGACAGGGGATGGCACCCCTCCACTTT. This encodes CASSYSGQGMAPLHF.

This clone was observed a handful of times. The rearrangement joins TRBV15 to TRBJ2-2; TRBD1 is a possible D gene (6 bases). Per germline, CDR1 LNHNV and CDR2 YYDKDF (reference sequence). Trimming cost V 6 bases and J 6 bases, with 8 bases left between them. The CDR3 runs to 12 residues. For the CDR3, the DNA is TGTGCCACCAGACAGGGTCCCGGGGAGCTGTTTTTT. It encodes CATRQGPGELFF.

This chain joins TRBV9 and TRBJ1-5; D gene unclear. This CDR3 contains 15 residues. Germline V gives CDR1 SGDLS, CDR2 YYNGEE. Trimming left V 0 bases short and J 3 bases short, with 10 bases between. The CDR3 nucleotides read TGTGCCAGCAGCGTAGACGGCCTAGCCAATCAGCCCCAGCATTTT. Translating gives CASSVDGLANQPQHF. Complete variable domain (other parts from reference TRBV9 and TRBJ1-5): DSGVTQTPKHLITATGQRVTLRCSPRSGDLSVYWYQQSLDQGLQFLIQYYNGEERAKGNILERFSAQQFPDLHSELNLSSLELGDSALYFCASSVDGLANQPQHFGDGTRLSIL.

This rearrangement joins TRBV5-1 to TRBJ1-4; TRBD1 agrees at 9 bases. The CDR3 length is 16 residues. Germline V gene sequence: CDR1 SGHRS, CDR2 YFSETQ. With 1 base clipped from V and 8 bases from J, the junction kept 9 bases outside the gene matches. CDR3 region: CASSLLPGQGEEKLFF. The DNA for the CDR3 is TGCGCCAGCAGCTTGCTTCCGGGACAGGGAGAAGAAAAACTGTTTTTT. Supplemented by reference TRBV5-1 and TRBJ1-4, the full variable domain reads KAGVTQTPRYLIKTRGQQVTLSCSPISGHRSVSWYQQTPGQGLQFLFEYFSETQRNKGNFPGRFSGRQFSNSRSEMNVSTLELGDSALYLCASSLLPGQGEEKLFFGSGTQLSVL.

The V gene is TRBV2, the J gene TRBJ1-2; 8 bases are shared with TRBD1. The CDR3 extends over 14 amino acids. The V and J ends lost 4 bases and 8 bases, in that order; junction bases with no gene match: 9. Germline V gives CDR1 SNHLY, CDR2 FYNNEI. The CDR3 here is CASSVGQGVNGYTF. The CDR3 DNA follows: TGTGCCAGCAGTGTAGGACAGGGCGTCAACGGCTACACCTTC.

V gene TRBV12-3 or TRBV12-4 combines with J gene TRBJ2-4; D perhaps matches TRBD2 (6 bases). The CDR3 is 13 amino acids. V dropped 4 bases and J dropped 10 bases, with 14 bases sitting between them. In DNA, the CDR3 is TGTGCCAGCAGTTCGGGACTTGTCGGTATTCAGTACTTC. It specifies CASSSGLVGIQYF.

CDR3 in amino acids: CASRSGQGDTGELFF. The CDR3 DNA follows: TGTGCCAGCAGATCCGGACAGGGAGACACCGGGGAGCTGTTTTTT. The J gene is TRBJ2-2, the V gene TRBV5-5; 8 bases fit TRBD1. V gave up 5 bases and J gave up 3 bases; unmatched junction bases: 6. Germline assignment: CDR1 SGHKS and CDR2 YYEKEE (reference sequence). The CDR3 is 15 amino acids.

CDR3 residues: CASRPDTRRDYGYTF. CDR3 DNA sequence: TGTGCCAGCAGACCGGATACTCGACGGGATTATGGCTACACCTTC. The rearrangement links TRBV6-5 to TRBJ1-2; D remains ambiguous. This CDR3 contains 15 residues. V was trimmed by 6 bases and J by 5 bases, leaving 19 bases between them. Per germline, CDR1 MNHEY and CDR2 SVGAGI.

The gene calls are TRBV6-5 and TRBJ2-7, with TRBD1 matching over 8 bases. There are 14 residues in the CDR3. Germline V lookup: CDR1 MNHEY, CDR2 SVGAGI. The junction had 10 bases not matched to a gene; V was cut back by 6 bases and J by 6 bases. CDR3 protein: CASRVTDRGGEQYF. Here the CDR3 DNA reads TGTGCCAGCAGAGTGACCGACAGGGGAGGCGAGCAGTACTTC.

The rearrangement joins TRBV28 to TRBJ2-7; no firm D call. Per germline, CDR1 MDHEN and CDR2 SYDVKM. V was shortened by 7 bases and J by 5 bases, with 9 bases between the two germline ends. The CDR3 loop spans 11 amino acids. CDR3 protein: CASTGVNEQYF. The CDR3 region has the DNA TGTGCCAGCACGGGTGTGAACGAGCAGTACTTC.

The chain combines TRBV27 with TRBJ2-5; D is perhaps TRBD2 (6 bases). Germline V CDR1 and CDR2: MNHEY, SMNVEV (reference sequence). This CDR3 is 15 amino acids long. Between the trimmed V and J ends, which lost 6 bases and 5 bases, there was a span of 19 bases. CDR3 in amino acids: CASRRQQGRWETQYF. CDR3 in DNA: TGTGCCAGCAGGAGACAGCAAGGGAGGTGGGAGACCCAGTACTTC.

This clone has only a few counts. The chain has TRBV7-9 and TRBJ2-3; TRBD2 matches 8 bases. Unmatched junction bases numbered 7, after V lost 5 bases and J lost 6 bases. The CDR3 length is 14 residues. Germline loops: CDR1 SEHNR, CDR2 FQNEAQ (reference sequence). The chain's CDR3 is CASSPGLAPDTQYF. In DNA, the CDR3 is TGTGCCAGCAGCCCCGGACTAGCCCCCGATACGCAGTATTTT.

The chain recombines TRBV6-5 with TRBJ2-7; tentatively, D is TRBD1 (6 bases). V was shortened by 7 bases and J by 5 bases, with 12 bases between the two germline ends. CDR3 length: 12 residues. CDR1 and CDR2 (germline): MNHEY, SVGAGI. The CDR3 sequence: CASTQGGNEQYF. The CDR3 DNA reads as TGTGCCAGCACACAGGGTGGCAACGAGCAGTACTTC.

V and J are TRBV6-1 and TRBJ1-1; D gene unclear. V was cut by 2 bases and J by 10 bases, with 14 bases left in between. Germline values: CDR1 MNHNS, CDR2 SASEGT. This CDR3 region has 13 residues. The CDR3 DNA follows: TGTGCCAGCAGTGAATCAGTTGACTTGGGAGCTTTCTTT. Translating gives CASSESVDLGAFF.

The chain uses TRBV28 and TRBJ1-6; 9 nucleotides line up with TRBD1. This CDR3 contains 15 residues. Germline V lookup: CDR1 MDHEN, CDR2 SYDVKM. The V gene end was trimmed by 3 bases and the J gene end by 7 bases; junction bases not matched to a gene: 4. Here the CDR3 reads CASSFLDRGNSPLHF. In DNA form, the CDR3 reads TGTGCCAGCAGTTTTTTGGACAGGGGCAATTCACCCCTCCACTTT.

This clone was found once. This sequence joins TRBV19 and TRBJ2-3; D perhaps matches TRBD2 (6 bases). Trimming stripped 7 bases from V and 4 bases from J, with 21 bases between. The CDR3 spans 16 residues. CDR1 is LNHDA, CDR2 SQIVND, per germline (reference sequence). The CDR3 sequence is CASTIAVTRGADTQYF. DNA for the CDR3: TGTGCCAGTACCATAGCGGTTACTAGGGGAGCAGATACGCAGTATTTT.